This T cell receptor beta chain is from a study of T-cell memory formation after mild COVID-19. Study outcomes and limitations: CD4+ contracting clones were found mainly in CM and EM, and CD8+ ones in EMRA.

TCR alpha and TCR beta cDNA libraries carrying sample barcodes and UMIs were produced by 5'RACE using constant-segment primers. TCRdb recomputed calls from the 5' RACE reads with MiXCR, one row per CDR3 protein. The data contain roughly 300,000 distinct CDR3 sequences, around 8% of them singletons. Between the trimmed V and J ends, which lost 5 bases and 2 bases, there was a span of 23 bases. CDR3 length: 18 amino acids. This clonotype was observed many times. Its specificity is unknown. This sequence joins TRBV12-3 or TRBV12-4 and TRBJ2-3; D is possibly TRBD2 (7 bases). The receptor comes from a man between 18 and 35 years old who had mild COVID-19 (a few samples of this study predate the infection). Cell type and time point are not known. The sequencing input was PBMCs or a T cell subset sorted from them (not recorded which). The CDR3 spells CASSTPYAGGGFTDTQYF. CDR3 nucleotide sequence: TGTGCCAGCAGTACCCCCTACGCGGGCGGGGGCTTCACAGATACGCAGTATTTT.